One and the same sample provided the 32 T cell receptor beta chains below, sequenced in a study of cytomegalovirus exposure and HLA in healthy donors. The PCR contained 60 Vbeta and 13 Jbeta primers. Clones were read by immunoSEQ multiplex PCR, and TCRdb kept only the in-frame ones, dropping some. The data contain roughly 90,000 clones, roughly 82% of them singletons. Sequencing input: PBMCs. These receptors came from a man in his thirties or forties in good health and CMV-seropositive.

The chain uses TRBV10-2 and TRBJ1-5; TRBD1 aligns across 11 bases. V lost 3 bases to trimming and J lost 1 base; unmatched junction nucleotides: 5. The CDR3 is 17 residues long. Germline V gene lookup returns CDR1 WSHSY and CDR2 SAAADI. The CDR3 coding sequence is TGCGCCAGCAGTGAAAGGACAGGGGGCAGAAGCAATCAGCCCCAGCATTTT. It translates to CASSERTGGRSNQPQHF.

This rearrangement joins TRBV6-1 to TRBJ2-7, with D possibly TRBD2 on 5 matching bases. V was cut by 5 bases and J by 0 bases, with 11 bases left in between. Per the germline V gene, CDR1 is MNHNS and CDR2 is SASEGT. The CDR3 extends over 14 amino acids. The CDR3, as DNA: TGTGCCAGCAGTCCAACCACTAGCTCCTACGAGCAGTACTTC. This codes for CASSPTTSSYEQYF.

This chain links TRBV7-2 with TRBJ2-2; TRBD2 might be the D (5 bases). V lost 5 bases and J lost 6, with 16 bases in between. CDR3 length: 15 residues. Germline V CDR1 and CDR2: SGHTA, FQGNSA. CDR3 region: CASSLLTGSAGELFF. CDR3 nucleotide sequence: TGTGCCAGCAGCCTATTGACGGGGAGCGCCGGGGAGCTGTTTTTT.

This sequence joins TRBV15 and TRBJ2-5, with D possibly matching TRBD2 (6 bases). Looked up from germline, CDR1 is LNHNV and CDR2 is YYDKDF (reference sequence). This CDR3 has 15 residues. V was trimmed by 3 bases and J by 11 bases, leaving 22 bases between them. CDR3 in DNA: TGTGCCACCAGCAGGCCAACCGGGACGGGACTTGAGCAGTACTTC. Translated, it gives CATSRPTGTGLEQYF.

This clone was recorded a few times. This chain joins TRBV5-4 and TRBJ1-4, with D tentatively TRBD1 (6 bases). CDR1 and CDR2 from the germline V gene are SGHNT and YYREEE (reference sequence). The CDR3 is 16 amino acids. The ends were cut back, 0 bases at V and 1 base at J, with 10 bases in the middle. The CDR3 coding sequence is TGTGCCAGCAGCTTGGGGGGGCCACGAACTAATGAAAAACTGTTTTTT. Its protein product is CASSLGGPRTNEKLFF.

The chain carries TRBV11-2 and TRBJ2-1, with 7 positions matching TRBD1. CDR3 size: 18 residues. Germline CDR1 reads SGHAT; CDR2 reads FQNNGV. The ends lost 1 base at V and 2 bases at J; junction bases unmatched: 11. CDR3: CASSLAQLTGWTYNEQFF. The CDR3 bases are TGTGCCAGCAGCTTAGCCCAACTGACAGGGTGGACCTACAATGAGCAGTTCTTC.

This clone was seen a handful of times. V usage is TRBV4-3 and J usage is TRBJ2-2; no clear D gene. The CDR3 contains 13 residues. Trimming pared 4 bases from V and 5 bases from J, leaving 8 bases between. Looked up from germline, CDR1 is LGHNA and CDR2 is YSLEER. The CDR3, as DNA: TGCGCCAGCAGCCCCATAGAAACCGGGGAGCTGTTTTTT. Translation gives CASSPIETGELFF.

The V and J genes are TRBV4-1 and TRBJ1-2; D call uncertain. V dropped 3 bases and J dropped 0 bases, with 8 bases sitting between them. Looked up from germline, CDR1 is MGHRA and CDR2 is YSYEKL. This CDR3 comprises 14 residues. CDR3 DNA sequence: TGCGCCAGCAGCCACCCGGGAGCTAACTATGGCTACACCTTC. This gives the protein CASSHPGANYGYTF.

The CDR3 is CASSRRDNEQFF. The CDR3 nucleotides read TGTGCCAGCAGTCGGAGAGACAATGAGCAGTTCTTC. The genes are TRBV6-1 and TRBJ2-1; D call uncertain. This CDR3 is built from 12 residues. V was pared by 5 bases and J by 5 bases, with 7 bases between. Germline V gives CDR1 MNHNS, CDR2 SASEGT.

The chain employs TRBV6-1 and TRBJ2-7, with TRBD1 matching over 8 bases. Germline loops: CDR1 MNHNS, CDR2 SASEGT. CDR3 length: 14 residues. The V gene end was trimmed by 6 bases and the J gene end by 4 bases; junction bases not matched to a gene: 8. CDR3 coding DNA: TGTGCCAGCAGCGGACAGGGCGGGCAGTACGAGCAGTACTTC. Residues: CASSGQGGQYEQYF.

The chain recombines TRBV14 with TRBJ2-1; 10 bases map to TRBD2. There are 18 residues in the CDR3. The germline gives CDR1 SGHDN, CDR2 FVKESK. V lost 0 bases and J lost 7; bases outside the gene matches: 12. CDR3 bases: TGTGCCAGCAGCCAAGAGTTAGTCCTAGCGGGAGTGTGGAATGAGCAGTTCTTC. This gives the protein CASSQELVLAGVWNEQFF.

The V gene is TRBV5-1, the J gene TRBJ2-1, with D tentatively TRBD2 (5 bases). V lost 0 bases, J lost 0 bases, and 7 bases lay in between. The CDR3 is 15 residues long. CDR1 and CDR2 from the germline V gene are SGHRS and YFSETQ. CDR3: CASSLDEGSYNEQFF. As DNA, the CDR3 is TGCGCCAGCAGCTTGGATGAGGGCTCCTACAATGAGCAGTTCTTC.

This chain connects TRBV6-1 to TRBJ2-5; 11 nucleotides agree with TRBD1. Trimming at V came to 5 bases and at J to 5 bases, leaving 7 bases not matched to a gene. CDR1 and CDR2 from the germline V gene are MNHNS and SASEGT. The CDR3 covers 15 residues. CDR3 sequence (DNA): TGTGCCAGCAGTCCGGGACAGGGGGTTTTGGAGACCCAGTACTTC. Translation gives CASSPGQGVLETQYF.

The V call is TRBV28, the J call TRBJ1-1, with TRBD1 matching 8 bases. Germline V gene sequence: CDR1 MDHEN, CDR2 SYDVKM. Trimming removed 3 bases from V and 5 bases from J; junction bases left unmatched: 11. The CDR3 is 16 residues long. CDR3 DNA: TGTGCCAGCAGTTTTCACTACAGGGGGAGGAAGACTGAAGCTTTCTTT. Translation: CASSFHYRGRKTEAFF.

V gene TRBV28 combines with J gene TRBJ1-5, with D maybe TRBD1 (6 bases). The length of the CDR3 is 16 residues. Trimming shortened V by 5 bases and J by 10 bases, and 24 bases separated the two germline ends. The V gene's germline CDR1 is MDHEN and CDR2 SYDVKM. The CDR3 is CASSPEQGRVIAPQHF. For the CDR3, the DNA is TGTGCCAGCAGTCCAGAGCAGGGGAGGGTCATTGCTCCCCAGCATTTT.

The genes are TRBV10-1 and TRBJ2-5, with 8 bases matching TRBD2. The DNA end is a closer match to TRBJ2-7, so the J assignment may be wrong. The CDR3 totals 13 residues. CDR1 is WNHNN, CDR2 SYGVQD, per germline (reference sequence). The CDR3 protein is CASSQAGGYEQYF. CDR3 sequence (DNA): TGCGCCAGCAGTCAGGCGGGGGGCTACGAGCAGTACTTC.

This clone was seen once. The rearrangement joins TRBV19 to TRBJ1-5, with TRBD1 as a possible D gene (5 bases). The germline gives CDR1 LNHDA, CDR2 SQIVND (reference sequence). The CDR3 spans 15 residues. V was trimmed by 4 bases and J by 4 bases, leaving 14 bases between them. CDR3: CASSSQGLWNQPQHF. The CDR3, as DNA: TGTGCCAGTAGTAGTCAGGGCCTCTGGAATCAGCCCCAGCATTTT.

The rearrangement links TRBV28 to TRBJ1-5; TRBD1 is a possible D gene (5 bases). Germline lookup yields CDR1 MDHEN and CDR2 SYDVKM. Trimming removed 7 bases from V and 6 bases from J, with 13 bases in between. This CDR3 spans 13 amino acids. The DNA of the CDR3 is TGTGCCAGCACCCCGTGGGGCCCTCAGCCCCAGCATTTT. Encoded protein: CASTPWGPQPQHF.

The rearrangement joins TRBV9 to TRBJ2-1; 7 bases fit TRBD1. Germline loops: CDR1 SGDLS, CDR2 YYNGEE. This CDR3 is built from 14 residues. V dropped 2 bases and J dropped 10; count of bases not matched to a gene: 9. The CDR3 DNA is TGTGCCAGCAGCGTCGCCTACAGGGGCCGGGAGCAGTTCTTC. Translated, it gives CASSVAYRGREQFF.

The gene calls are TRBV14 and TRBJ2-1; 10 nucleotides align to TRBD2. From germline, CDR1 is SGHDN and CDR2 FVKESK. The CDR3 sequence is 16 residues long. Trimming cost V 4 bases and J 4 bases; bases outside gene matches: 7. Written as DNA, the CDR3 is TGTGCCAGCAGCCTTCTCCCTAGCGGGAGTTACAATGAGCAGTTCTTC. This encodes CASSLLPSGSYNEQFF. Complete variable domain (other parts from reference TRBV14 and TRBJ2-1): EAGVTQFPSHSVIEKGQTVTLRCDPISGHDNLYWYRRVMGKEIKFLLHFVKESKQDESGMPNNRFLAERTGGTYSTLKVQPAELEDSGVYFCASSLLPSGSYNEQFFGPGTRLTVL.

In its sample, this clone was seen once. CDR3 protein: CASSVGPQEPLYEQYF. The CDR3 bases are TGTGCCAGCAGCGTAGGGCCCCAGGAACCCTTGTACGAGCAGTACTTC. The V and J genes are TRBV9 and TRBJ2-7; D gene uncertain. Germline CDR1 SGDLS, CDR2 YYNGEE. This CDR3 is 16 amino acids long. Trimming removed 0 bases from V and 4 bases from J, with 17 bases in between.

The CDR3 DNA reads as TGTGCCAGCAGATTTCGACTATCCCCTATAAATGAGCAGTTCTTC. Translated: CASRFRLSPINEQFF. The chain joins TRBV28 to TRBJ2-1, with a tentative D call TRBD2 (5 bases). Trimming removed 6 bases from V and 7 bases from J, with 19 bases in between. The germline CDR1 and CDR2 sequences are MDHEN and SYDVKM. This CDR3 has 15 residues.

V gene TRBV7-9 combines with J gene TRBJ2-1, with 12 nucleotides matching TRBD1. V shed 5 bases, J shed 8 bases, and the junction held 4 bases outside the gene matches. The CDR3 covers 14 residues. Germline V lookup: CDR1 SEHNR, CDR2 FQNEAQ (reference sequence). CDR3 nucleotide sequence: TGTGCCAGCAGCCCGGGACAGGGGGCTCATGAGCAGTTCTTC. The encoded protein is CASSPGQGAHEQFF.

The chain carries TRBV28 and TRBJ2-7; 7 bases match TRBD1. Trimming removed 5 bases from V and 1 base from J; junction bases left unmatched: 11. CDR1 and CDR2 (germline): MDHEN, SYDVKM. The CDR3 is 16 residues long. This CDR3 reads CASSSRADRRSYEQYF. In nucleotides, the CDR3 is TGTGCCAGCAGTAGCCGTGCGGACAGGCGGTCCTACGAGCAGTACTTC.

A few counts support this clone. This chain connects TRBV5-1 to TRBJ1-3; D not resolved. Trimming took 4 bases from V and 0 from J, leaving 8 bases between them. In germline, CDR1 is SGHRS, CDR2 YFSETQ. CDR3 length: 14 residues. The CDR3 nucleotides read TGCGCCAGCAGCGGTGACACCTCTGGAAACACCATATATTTT. Translated: CASSGDTSGNTIYF.

V usage is TRBV28 and J usage is TRBJ1-5; maybe TRBD1 (6 bases). Per germline, CDR1 MDHEN and CDR2 SYDVKM. The CDR3 covers 12 residues. Trimming took 8 bases from V and 3 from J, leaving 8 bases between them. For the CDR3, the DNA is TGTGCCAGCCAGGGGTTCAATCAGCCCCAGCATTTT. This encodes CASQGFNQPQHF.

This clone appeared a few times. The rearrangement joins TRBV19 to TRBJ2-6; tentative D call: TRBD2 (6 bases). With 3 bases removed from V and 2 bases from J, the gap between germline ends came to 17 bases. Germline loops: CDR1 LNHDA, CDR2 SQIVND (reference sequence). CDR3 length equals 18 residues. Here the CDR3 reads CASSISGGIGAGANVLTF. The CDR3 region has the DNA TGTGCCAGTAGTATCTCTGGCGGGATAGGGGCTGGGGCCAACGTCCTGACTTTC.

In this sample, this clone turned up once. This chain links TRBV6-4 with TRBJ1-2, with D perhaps matching TRBD1 (5 bases). CDR3 length: 13 residues. Germline values: CDR1 MRHNA, CDR2 SNTAGT. The V end was cut by 2 bases, the J end by 3 bases, with 7 bases between. The CDR3 sequence: CASSDGGDYGYTF. The CDR3 bases are TGTGCCAGCAGTGACGGGGGGGACTATGGCTACACCTTC.

The chain recombines TRBV10-2 with TRBJ2-5; the D is unclear. The CDR3 extends over 14 amino acids. In germline, CDR1 is WSHSY, CDR2 SAAADI. Trimming pared 7 bases from V and 1 base from J, leaving 13 bases between. In DNA form, the CDR3 reads TGCGCCAGCACTCCCCACAGTCTCCAAGAGACCCAGTACTTC. This gives the protein CASTPHSLQETQYF.

The chain combines TRBV13 with TRBJ1-1; no reliable D call. The CDR3 loop spans 13 amino acids. Germline values: CDR1 PRHDT, CDR2 FYEKMQ (reference sequence). V lost 1 base, J lost 2 bases, and 5 bases lay in between. The CDR3 DNA reads as TGTGCCAGCAGCTTAGAGAGCAACACTGAAGCTTTCTTT. Its translation is CASSLESNTEAFF.

The chain has TRBV19 and TRBJ2-1; possibly TRBD2 for D (6 bases). Deletions cut 6 bases from V and 4 bases from J, with 19 bases between. Germline CDR1 is LNHDA and CDR2 is SQIVND (reference sequence). The CDR3 contains 16 residues. The CDR3 DNA is TGTGCCAGTAGCCCTCGGGCGGGGACGGGTTACAATGAGCAGTTCTTC. This translates into CASSPRAGTGYNEQFF.

The V and J genes are TRBV18 and TRBJ2-1; 10 positions match TRBD2. The ends lost 3 bases at V and 10 bases at J; junction bases unmatched: 12. Germline V gene lookup returns CDR1 KGHSH and CDR2 LQKENI. The CDR3 contains 16 residues. The CDR3 DNA reads TGTGCCAGCTCACCCTCGGGGGTAGCGGGAGGACGGGAGCAGTTCTTC. Protein: CASSPSGVAGGREQFF.